The rows below give T cell receptor beta chains drawn from one sample of a study of cytomegalovirus exposure and HLA in healthy donors. Method: immunoSEQ multiplex PCR; TCRdb's copy keeps in-frame clones and lacks some. In the table there are about 97,000 clones, approximately 94% of which are singletons. The sequencing sample was made of PBMCs. These receptors were obtained from a woman under 30 in good health and CMV-seronegative. Each CDR3 is given with its conserved first and last residue. A D gene is named only where the DNA matches it firmly. Expanded clones are given a class, and other clones once, few, many or no size at all.

V gene	clone size	D gene	J gene	CDR3 protein	CDR3 DNA
TRBV7-9	-	-	TRBJ2-7	CASSLAAAGKEQYF	TGTGCCAGCAGCTTAGCGGCGGCCGGGAAGGAGCAGTACTTC
TRBV2	-	-	TRBJ2-1	CASSEERVSYNEQFF	TGTGCCAGCAGTGAGGAACGGGTCTCCTACAATGAGCAGTTCTTC
TRBV6-1	-	TRBD2	TRBJ2-3	CASKAGAGASDTQYF	TGTGCCAGCAAGGCGGGCGCGGGAGCGAGCGATACGCAGTATTTT
TRBV9	-	TRBD1	TRBJ1-2	CASSAGQGPLYGYTF	TGTGCCAGCAGCGCCGGACAGGGACCGCTCTATGGCTACACCTTC
TRBV6-1	-	-	TRBJ1-1	CASSEQGLEAFF	TGTGCCAGCAGTGAACAGGGTCTAGAAGCTTTCTTT
TRBV27	-	TRBD1	TRBJ2-7	CASSWDRAGEQYF	TGTGCCAGCAGTTGGGACAGGGCTGGCGAGCAGTACTTC
TRBV7-9	once	TRBD1	TRBJ1-4	CASSSRRQGTNEKLFF	TGTGCCAGCAGCTCCCGGAGACAGGGTACTAATGAAAAACTGTTTTTT
TRBV25-1	-	-	TRBJ1-6	CASSARTALHF	TGTGCCAGCAGTGCAAGAACGGCCCTCCACTTT
TRBV5-6	-	-	TRBJ2-5	CASSLFGGPVKETQYF	TGTGCCAGCAGCTTGTTCGGGGGTCCCGTGAAAGAGACCCAGTACTTC
TRBV5-1	-	-	TRBJ1-1	CASSLAQTANTEAFF	TGCGCCAGCAGCTTGGCCCAGACAGCGAACACTGAAGCTTTCTTT